This T cell receptor beta chain was captured in a study of CD8 T cells in ankylosing spondylitis. Study-level findings and limits: In ankylosing spondylitis blood, a motif of roughly eight highly homologous TCR beta variants appeared characteristic. Both synovial fluid and blood in reactive arthritis had previously been reported to carry some motif variants.

The CDR3 is made up of 15 amino acids. The germline V gene has CDR1 SEHNR and CDR2 FQNEAQ (reference sequence). The V segment lost 5 bases and the J segment 10 bases; nucleotides outside the gene matches: 11. This clonotype has a handful of counts. Its specificity is unknown. TCRdb fed the 5' RACE reads into MiXCR, producing one record per CDR3 protein. The sample includes roughly 670,000 distinct CDR3 sequences, around 17% of them seen just once. The material sequenced was blood, either unsorted or a sorted T cell fraction (not recorded which). This receptor was obtained from a male donor with ankylosing spondylitis. The J gene is TRBJ2-1, the V gene TRBV7-9; 10 bases fit TRBD1. CDR3 DNA: TGTGCCAGCAGCGGACCGGGACAGGGGACAAACGAGCAGTTCTTC. Amino acid sequence: CASSGPGQGTNEQFF.